Below, one T cell receptor beta chain is given with its context. In terms of age and location, participants ranged from about 18 to 89 years and lived in about 25 US areas. Participants' own reports of clinical history determined their cohort assignment. The record originates from a study of blood T cell repertoires in COVID-19. TCRdb's copy holds only in-frame clones and misses some; the assay was immunoSEQ multiplex PCR. Of over 200,000 clones listed, 70% to 90% are singletons. The CDR3 has 13 residues. The J segment lost 3 bases and the V segment lost 10 bases, leaving 6 bases of the junction unmatched. Germline CDR1 reads SEHNR; CDR2 reads FQNEAQ (reference sequence).

Sequenced input: PBMCs or T cells enriched from blood (not recorded which). The chain recombines TRBV7-9 with TRBJ2-7, with 10 bases that match TRBD1. This receptor was taken from a man aged 25 to 40 who had recovered from COVID-19. CDR3 coding DNA: TGTGCCATTCACGGGACAGGGGACTACGAGCAGTACTTC. Translating gives CAIHGTGDYEQYF.